Listed below are T cell receptor beta chains from one sample, sequenced in a study of blood T cell repertoires in COVID-19. Profiling relied on immunoSEQ multiplex PCR, and the TCRdb table lists in-frame clones only, not all of them. This table has some 240,000 clones, roughly four fifths appearing once. The specimen was peripheral blood. Receptor source: a woman in her fifties or sixties with active or convalescent COVID-19. The CDR3 runs from the conserved cysteine through the conserved F or W. Fields, in order: CDR3 protein, CDR3 DNA, V gene, J gene, clone size, D gene. A D gene is named only where the DNA matches it firmly. Only part of the rows carry a size: once, few, many, or a class if the clone is expanded.

CASSLGGRGGAETQYF,TGTGCCAGCAGCTTAGGAGGGCGGGGGGGCGCGGAGACCCAGTACTTC,TRBV7-9,TRBJ2-5,once,TRBD2
CASSARQGAYYEQYF,TGTGCCAGCAGCGCCCGACAGGGGGCTTACTACGAGCAGTACTTC,TRBV9,TRBJ2-7,few,TRBD1
CATSDFALGDTQYF,TGTGCCACCAGTGATTTCGCGCTCGGGGATACGCAGTATTTT,TRBV24-1,TRBJ2-3,few,-
CAISESPGTGVKTQYF,TGTGCCATCAGTGAGTCCCCGGGGACAGGGGTGAAGACCCAGTACTTC,TRBV10-3,TRBJ2-5,-,TRBD1
CASSIGGQGYQPQHF,TGTGCCAGTAGTATAGGGGGACAGGGTTATCAGCCCCAGCATTTT,TRBV19,TRBJ1-5,once,TRBD1
CASSWTGVGNTIYF,TGTGCCAGTAGTTGGACAGGGGTTGGAAACACCATATATTTT,TRBV19,TRBJ1-3,-,TRBD1
CASSKGVTGTGYVDQPQHF,TGTGCCAGCAGCAAAGGAGTGACCGGGACAGGTTATGTTGATCAGCCCCAGCATTTT,TRBV21-1,TRBJ1-5,-,-
CASSLSLGDQYF,TGTGCCAGCAGCTTATCCCTCGGGGACCAGTACTTC,TRBV7-2,TRBJ2-5,-,-
CASSHQISNQPQHF,TGCGCCAGCAGCCATCAAATTAGCAATCAGCCCCAGCATTTT,TRBV4-3,TRBJ1-5,-,-
CAWSGSRDREYYGYTF,TGTGCCTGGAGCGGCTCCCGGGACAGGGAGTACTATGGCTACACCTTC,TRBV30,TRBJ1-2,-,TRBD1
CASSYRDRPNQPQHF,TGTGCCAGCAGTTACAGAGACAGACCCAATCAGCCCCAGCATTTT,TRBV7-2,TRBJ1-5,-,-
CASSLDGFGNTIYF,TGTGCCAGCAGCTTAGATGGCTTCGGAAACACCATATATTTT,TRBV7-8,TRBJ1-3,-,-
CASGSGGSNTEAFF,TGTGCCAGCGGGTCTGGGGGCTCGAACACTGAAGCTTTCTTT,TRBV6-5,TRBJ1-1,-,-
CASSPEVGQGETQYF,TGTGCCAGCTCACCAGAGGTCGGACAGGGCGAGACCCAGTACTTC,TRBV18,TRBJ2-5,few,TRBD1
CASSQAWGDYGYTF,TGTGCCAGCAGCCAAGCTTGGGGGGACTATGGCTACACCTTC,TRBV3-1/TRBV3-2,TRBJ1-2,once,-
CASRSPGTGSSYEQYF,TGTGCCAGCAGGTCACCCGGGACAGGGTCTTCCTACGAGCAGTACTTC,TRBV11-2,TRBJ2-7,-,TRBD1
CASSQTGNYGYTF,TGTGCCAGCAGCCAGACAGGGAACTATGGCTACACCTTC,TRBV16,TRBJ1-2,once,TRBD1
CASSASGLAGGNEQYF,TGCGCCAGCAGTGCGTCTGGACTAGCGGGGGGAAACGAGCAGTACTTC,TRBV10-1,TRBJ2-7,-,TRBD2
CASSYSGGVSYEQYF,TGTGCCAGCAGTTACTCCGGCGGGGTCTCCTACGAGCAGTACTTC,TRBV6-6,TRBJ2-7,-,-
CASSGAPGQGGETQYF,TGCGCCAGCAGTGGGGCGCCGGGACAGGGAGGGGAGACCCAGTACTTC,TRBV4-1,TRBJ2-5,-,TRBD1
CARGGASQETQYF,TGTGCCAGAGGGGGGGCTTCACAAGAGACCCAGTACTTC,TRBV6-8,TRBJ2-5,-,-
CASRPTGARGYTF,TGTGCCAGCAGGCCGACAGGGGCGCGGGGCTACACCTTC,TRBV6-5,TRBJ1-2,-,TRBD1
CASNRQGVGSGNTIYF,TGTGCCAGCAACCGACAGGGGGTAGGCTCTGGAAACACCATATATTTT,TRBV6-4,TRBJ1-3,few,TRBD1
CASSLAGGRASPLHF,TGTGCCAGCAGCTTAGCCGGGGGTAGGGCTTCACCCCTCCACTTT,TRBV7-2,TRBJ1-6,few,-
CASSLRASPGDTQYF,TGTGCCAGCAGCTTACGAGCTAGCCCAGGAGATACGCAGTATTTT,TRBV11-2,TRBJ2-3,-,-
CASSPFAGATYNEQFF,TGTGCCAGCAGTCCCTTTGCTGGGGCGACCTACAATGAGCAGTTCTTC,TRBV6-2/TRBV6-3,TRBJ2-1,-,-
CASRDRVDNEQFF,TGTGCCAGTAGGGACAGAGTGGACAATGAGCAGTTCTTC,TRBV6-5,TRBJ2-1,-,TRBD1
CASSLGGPVAGSTDTQYF,TGTGCCAGCAGCTTAGGTGGGCCTGTCGCGGGTAGCACAGATACGCAGTATTTT,TRBV7-2,TRBJ2-3,-,-
CASSDNRGAMYGYTF,TGTGCCAGCAGTGATAACAGGGGGGCTATGTATGGCTACACCTTC,TRBV6-1,TRBJ1-2,-,TRBD1
CASSAQGSNQPQHF,TGTGCCAGCAGCGCCCAGGGGAGCAATCAGCCCCAGCATTTT,TRBV7-3,TRBJ1-5,-,-
CASSLYGGRETQYF,TGTGCCAGCAGCTTATACGGGGGTCGGGAGACCCAGTACTTC,TRBV7-2,TRBJ2-5,few,-
CASSPAGTGSYEQYF,TGTGCCAGCAGCCCTGCCGGGACAGGGTCCTACGAGCAGTACTTC,TRBV3-1/TRBV3-2,TRBJ2-7,many,TRBD1
CASSHPGGRRGYNEQFF,TGTGCCAGCAGCCACCCGGGGGGCCGCCGGGGCTACAATGAGCAGTTCTTC,TRBV11-2,TRBJ2-1,-,-
CASSRRQGSTEAFF,TGCGCCAGCAGCCGCAGACAGGGATCCACTGAAGCTTTCTTT,TRBV4-3,TRBJ1-1,-,TRBD1
CASSAGQLLSSGNTIYF,TGTGCCAGCAGCGCGGGACAGCTCCTTAGCTCTGGAAACACCATATATTTT,TRBV5-8,TRBJ1-3,-,TRBD1
CASSSNYGTGGF,TGTGCCAGCAGCTCCAATTATGGGACAGGGGGCTTC,TRBV7-3,TRBJ1-2,medium-sized,TRBD1
CASSLFGDRGPGNQPQHF,TGTGCCAGCAGCTTATTCGGGGACAGGGGGCCGGGCAATCAGCCCCAGCATTTT,TRBV7-2,TRBJ1-5,-,TRBD1
CASSPTRLAKNIQYF,TGTGCCAGCAGCCCGACTAGACTGGCCAAAAACATTCAGTACTTC,TRBV7-2,TRBJ2-4,-,-
CASTDGGEKLFF,TGTGCCAGCACAGATGGCGGGGAAAAACTGTTTTTT,TRBV6-5,TRBJ1-4,-,-
CASSIDQTVYGYTF,TGTGCCAGTAGTATAGATCAGACAGTCTATGGCTACACCTTC,TRBV19,TRBJ1-2,once,-
CASSLKWDRDGYTF,TGTGCCAGCAGCTTAAAATGGGACAGGGATGGCTACACCTTC,TRBV11-2,TRBJ1-2,few,TRBD1
CASSPPGLAGGIQETQYF,TGTGCCAGCTCACCACCAGGACTAGCGGGGGGGATCCAAGAGACCCAGTACTTC,TRBV18,TRBJ2-5,-,TRBD2
CASSPDRINYGYTF,TGTGCCAGCTCACCGGACAGGATTAACTATGGCTACACCTTC,TRBV18,TRBJ1-2,-,TRBD1
CASSPLDSGGDTQYF,TGTGCCAGCTCACCACTTGATAGCGGGGGTGATACGCAGTATTTT,TRBV18,TRBJ2-3,-,TRBD2
CASSFREENIQYF,TGTGCCAGCAGTTTCCGCGAGGAAAACATTCAGTACTTC,TRBV27,TRBJ2-4,-,-
CATSGGHGYNEQFF,TGTGCCACTAGCGGGGGGCACGGCTACAATGAGCAGTTCTTC,TRBV19,TRBJ2-1,-,TRBD2
CASSLNGGAGDTQYF,TGTGCCAGCAGCTTAAACGGGGGGGCGGGAGATACGCAGTATTTT,TRBV11-2,TRBJ2-3,-,TRBD2
CASSLGGQGYEQYF,TGTGCCAGCAGCTTAGGGGGACAGGGCTACGAGCAGTACTTC,TRBV11-3,TRBJ2-7,-,TRBD1